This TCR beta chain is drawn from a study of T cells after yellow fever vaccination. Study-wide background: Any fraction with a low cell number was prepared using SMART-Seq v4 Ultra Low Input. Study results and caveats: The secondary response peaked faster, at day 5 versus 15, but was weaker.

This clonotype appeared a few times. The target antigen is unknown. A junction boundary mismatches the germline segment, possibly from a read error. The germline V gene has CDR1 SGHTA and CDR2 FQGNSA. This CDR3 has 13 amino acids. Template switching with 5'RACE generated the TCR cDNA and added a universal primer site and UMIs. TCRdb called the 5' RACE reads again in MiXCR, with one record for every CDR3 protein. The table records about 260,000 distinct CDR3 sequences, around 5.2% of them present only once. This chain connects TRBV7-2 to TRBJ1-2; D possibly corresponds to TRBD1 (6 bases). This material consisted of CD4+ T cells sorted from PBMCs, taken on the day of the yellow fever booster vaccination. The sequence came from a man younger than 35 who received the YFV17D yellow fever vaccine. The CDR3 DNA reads TGTGCCAACAGCACGGAAGGGGGCTATGGCTACACCTTC. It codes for CANSTEGGYGYTF.